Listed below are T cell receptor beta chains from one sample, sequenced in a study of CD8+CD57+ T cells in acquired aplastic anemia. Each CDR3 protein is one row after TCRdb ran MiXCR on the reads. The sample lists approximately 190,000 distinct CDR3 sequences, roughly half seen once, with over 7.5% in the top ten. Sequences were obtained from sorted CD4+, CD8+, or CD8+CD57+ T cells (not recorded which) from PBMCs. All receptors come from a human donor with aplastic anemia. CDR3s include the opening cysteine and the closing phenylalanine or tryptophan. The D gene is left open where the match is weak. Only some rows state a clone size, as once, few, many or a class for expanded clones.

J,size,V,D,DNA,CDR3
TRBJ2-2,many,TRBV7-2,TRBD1,TGTGCCAGCCGGAAGAGGACAGGAACGAATACCGGGGAGCTGTTTTTT,CASRKRTGTNTGELFF
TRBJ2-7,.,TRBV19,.,TGTGCCAGTAGTAAGGCAGGTATCTCCTACGAGCAGTACTTC,CASSKAGISYEQYF
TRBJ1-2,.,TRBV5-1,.,TGCGCCAGCAGCTTGGAGGACAGCAACTATGGCTACACCTTC,CASSLEDSNYGYTF
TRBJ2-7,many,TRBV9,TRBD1,TGTGCCAGCAGCGCAGGGGGTCGGTACGAGCAGTACTTC,CASSAGGRYEQYF
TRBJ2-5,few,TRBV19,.,TGTGCCAGTAGTGGAGTAGCCTTAGAGACCCAGTACTTC,CASSGVALETQYF
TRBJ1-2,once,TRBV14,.,TGTGCCAGCAGCCAAGATCGAACAGCTAACTATGGCTACACCTTC,CASSQDRTANYGYTF
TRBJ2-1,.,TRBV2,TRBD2,TGTGCCAGCAGGGAAGGACTAGCGGACGTCAATGAGCAGTTCTTC,CASREGLADVNEQFF
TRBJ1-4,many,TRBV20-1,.,TGCAGTGCTAGAGATTTCAGGACAGCGAATGAAAAACTGTTTTTT,CSARDFRTANEKLFF
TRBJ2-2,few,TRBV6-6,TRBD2,TGTGCCAGCAGTTACCCTCGTTTAGCGGGGACCGGGGAGCTGTTTTTT,CASSYPRLAGTGELFF
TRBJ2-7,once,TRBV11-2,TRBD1,TGTGCCAGCAGCGGCCCATTGGGTTGGGACAGGGAGACCTACGAGCAGTACTTC,CASSGPLGWDRETYEQYF
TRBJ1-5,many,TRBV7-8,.,TGTGCCAGCAGCCGTATGGGACCCCTCCAGCCCCAGCATTTT,CASSRMGPLQPQHF
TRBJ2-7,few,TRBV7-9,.,TGTGCCAGCCGGTCCTCCTGGCTCTACGAGCAGTACTTC,CASRSSWLYEQYF
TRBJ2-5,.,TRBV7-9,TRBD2,TGTGCCAGCAGCTTAGATAGGACTAGCGAGACCCAGTACTTC,CASSLDRTSETQYF
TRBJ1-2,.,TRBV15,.,TGTGCCACCAGCAGAGACCAACTGATCTATGGCTACACCTTC,CATSRDQLIYGYTF
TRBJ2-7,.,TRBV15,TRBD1,TGTGCCACCAGCAGAGAAATAGCAGGGGGCGCTGGTTACGAGCAGTACTTC,CATSREIAGGAGYEQYF
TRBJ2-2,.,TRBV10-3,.,TGTGCCATCAGTTCGGTGAACACCGGGGAGCTGTTTTTT,CAISSVNTGELFF
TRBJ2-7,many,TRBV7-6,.,TGTGCCAGCAGCTTAGACGTCTGGAACGAGCAGTACTTC,CASSLDVWNEQYF
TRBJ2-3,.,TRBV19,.,TGTGCCAGTAGTATTTGGTCCGGCACAGATACGCAGTATTTT,CASSIWSGTDTQYF
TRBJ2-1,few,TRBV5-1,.,TGCGCCAGCAGCCGGCGGGTAGCGGCCACCGGGGGAGCCTACAATGAGCAGTTCTTC,CASSRRVAATGGAYNEQFF
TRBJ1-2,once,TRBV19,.,TGTGCCAGTAGTAATTCACTTTATGGCTACACCTTC,CASSNSLYGYTF
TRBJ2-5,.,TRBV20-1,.,TGCAGTGCTAGAGATCACGCCGGGGAGACCCAGTACTTC,CSARDHAGETQYF
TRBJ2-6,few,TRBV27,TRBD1,TGTGCCAGCAGCTCGGGACAGGGTGGGGCCAACGTCCTGACTTTC,CASSSGQGGANVLTF
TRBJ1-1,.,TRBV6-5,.,TGTGCCAGCAGTTCGAAGAACACTGAAGCTTTCTTT,CASSSKNTEAFF
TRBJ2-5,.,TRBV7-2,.,TGTGCCAGCAGCTTAGTGAGAGGAGAGACCCAGTACTTC,CASSLVRGETQYF
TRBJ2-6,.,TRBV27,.,TGTGCCAGCAGCTCGGGACGGGGTGGGGCCAACGTCCTGACTTTC,CASSSGRGGANVLTF
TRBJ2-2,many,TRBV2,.,TGTGCCAGCAGTGAATCCGGGCTCCACACCGGGGAGCTGTTTTTT,CASSESGLHTGELFF
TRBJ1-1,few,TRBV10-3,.,TGTGCCTCAGGAGGGAGGAACACTGAAGCTTTCTTT,CASGGRNTEAFF
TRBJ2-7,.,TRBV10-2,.,TGTGCCAGCAGTTACTCTTTAGCATCCTTCTCCTACGAGCAGTACTTC,CASSYSLASFSYEQYF
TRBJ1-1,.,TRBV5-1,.,TGCGCCAGCAGCTTGGGTGAGGTGAACACTGAAGCTTTCTTT,CASSLGEVNTEAFF
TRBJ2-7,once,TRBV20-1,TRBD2,TGCAGTGCTAGGTATACTAGCGGGGCTATAAGGGAGCAGTACTTC,CSARYTSGAIREQYF
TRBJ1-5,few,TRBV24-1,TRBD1,TGTGCCACCAGTGACACCGGGACAGGAGTTGCTCAGCCCCAGCATTTT,CATSDTGTGVAQPQHF
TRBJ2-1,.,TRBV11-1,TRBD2,TGTGCCAGCAGCTTGGCACTAGCGGTTTCCTACAATGAGCAGTTCTTC,CASSLALAVSYNEQFF
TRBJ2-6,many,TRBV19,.,TGTGCCAGTAACGGGATTAAATCGGTGGCCCTGCTCTCTGGGGCCAACGTCCTGACTTTC,CASNGIKSVALLSGANVLTF
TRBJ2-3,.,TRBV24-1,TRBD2,TGTGCCACCAGTGATCGCCTAGCGGGAGCGGGAGATACGCAGTATTTT,CATSDRLAGAGDTQYF
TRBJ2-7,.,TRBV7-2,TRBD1,TGTGCCAGCAGCCCAACAGGGGCCTACGAGCAGTACTTC,CASSPTGAYEQYF
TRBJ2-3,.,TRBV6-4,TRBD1,TGTGCCAGCAGTGCAGGGGGCGCAGAAGATACGCAGTATTTT,CASSAGGAEDTQYF
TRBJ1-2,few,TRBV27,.,TGTGCCAGCAGTTTCGGGGGGGACTGGGATGGCTACACCTTC,CASSFGGDWDGYTF
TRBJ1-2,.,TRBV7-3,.,TGTGCCAGCAGCTTAGACCCATACTATGGCTACACCTTC,CASSLDPYYGYTF
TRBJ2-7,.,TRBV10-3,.,TGTGCCAGCACCGAAAGCAGCGGAGGGGAGCAGTACTTC,CASTESSGGEQYF
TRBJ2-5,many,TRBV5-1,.,TGCGCCAGCAGCTTGCCCCAGGGAGCAGAGACCCAGTACTTC,CASSLPQGAETQYF
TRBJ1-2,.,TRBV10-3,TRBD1,TGTGCCATCAGTGACGGCAGGGGGAACTATGGCTACACCTTC,CAISDGRGNYGYTF
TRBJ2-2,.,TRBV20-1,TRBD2,TGCAGTGAGACTAGCGGGTGCCGGGAGCTGTTTTTT,CSETSGCRELFF
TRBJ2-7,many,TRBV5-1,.,TGCGCCAGCAGCTTAGGGCAGGGCGAATACGAGCAGTACTTC,CASSLGQGEYEQYF
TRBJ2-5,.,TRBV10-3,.,TGTGCCATCAGTGAGCGCATGTCAGAGACCCAGTACTTC,CAISERMSETQYF
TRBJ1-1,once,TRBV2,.,TGTGCCACCAATGATGACGGGCTATTGAACACTGAAGCTTTCTTT,CATNDDGLLNTEAFF
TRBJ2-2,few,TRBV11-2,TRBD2,TGTGCCAGCAGCTTAGATCGGTGGGGGACTAGCGGGGTAAACACCGGGGAGCTGTTTTTT,CASSLDRWGTSGVNTGELFF
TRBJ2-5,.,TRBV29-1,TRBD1,TGCAGCGGCAGGGGGCCGGAGACCCAGTACTTC,CSGRGPETQYF
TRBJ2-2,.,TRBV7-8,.,TGTGCCAGCAGCTTAGCGCTAGGGCGGGCCGGGGAGCTGTTTTTC,CASSLALGRAGELFF
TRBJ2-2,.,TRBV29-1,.,TGCAGCGTCCAAGGGTGGGGGGCCGGGGAGCTGTTTTTT,CSVQGWGAGELFF
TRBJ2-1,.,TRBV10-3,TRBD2,TGTGCCATCAGTGAGTCTGGAGGACTAGCGGGACCCTACAATGAGCAGTTCTTC,CAISESGGLAGPYNEQFF
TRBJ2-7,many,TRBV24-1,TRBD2,TGTGCCACCAGTGACACGACTAGCATCTACGAGCAGTACTTC,CATSDTTSIYEQYF
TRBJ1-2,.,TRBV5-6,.,TGTGCCAGCAGCTTGGGGCGTTACTACACCTTC,CASSLGRYYTF
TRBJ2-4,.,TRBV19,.,TGTGCCAGTAGAGGCGTCAGGGATCCGATTTTTGCCAAAAACATTCAGTACTTC,CASRGVRDPIFAKNIQYF
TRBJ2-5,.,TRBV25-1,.,TGTGCCAGCAGTGACACACTAACAGAGACCCAGTACTTC,CASSDTLTETQYF
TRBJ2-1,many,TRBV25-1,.,TGTGCCAGCACCGGAATGCAGGGTGGGGGGAAGAATGAGCAGTTCTTC,CASTGMQGGGKNEQFF